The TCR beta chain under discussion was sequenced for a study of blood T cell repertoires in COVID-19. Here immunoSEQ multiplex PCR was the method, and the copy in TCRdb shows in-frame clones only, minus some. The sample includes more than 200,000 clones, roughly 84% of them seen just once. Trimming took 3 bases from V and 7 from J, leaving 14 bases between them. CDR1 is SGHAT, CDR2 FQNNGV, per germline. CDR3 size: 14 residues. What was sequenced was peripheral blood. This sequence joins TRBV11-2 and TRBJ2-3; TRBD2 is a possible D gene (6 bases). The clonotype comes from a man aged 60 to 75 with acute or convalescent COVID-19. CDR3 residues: CASSLTRRGNTQYF. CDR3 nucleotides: TGTGCCAGCAGCTTGACTCGCCGGGGGAATACGCAGTATTTT.